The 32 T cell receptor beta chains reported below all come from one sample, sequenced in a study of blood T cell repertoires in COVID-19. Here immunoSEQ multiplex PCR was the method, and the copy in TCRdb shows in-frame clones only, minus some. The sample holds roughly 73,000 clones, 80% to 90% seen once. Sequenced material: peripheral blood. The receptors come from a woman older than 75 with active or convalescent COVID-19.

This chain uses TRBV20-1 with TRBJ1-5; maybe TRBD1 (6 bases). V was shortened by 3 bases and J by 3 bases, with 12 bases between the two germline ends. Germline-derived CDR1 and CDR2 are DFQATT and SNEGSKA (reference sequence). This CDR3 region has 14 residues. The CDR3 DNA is TGCAGTGCTAGTGAACAGGGAAACAATCAGCCCCAGCATTTT. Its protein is CSASEQGNNQPQHF.

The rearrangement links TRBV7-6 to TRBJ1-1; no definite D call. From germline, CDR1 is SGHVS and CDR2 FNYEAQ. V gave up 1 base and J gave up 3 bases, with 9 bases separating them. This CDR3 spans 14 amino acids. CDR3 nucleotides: TGTGCCAGCAGCTTAGGAGGGAGAGACACTGAAGCTTTCTTT. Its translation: CASSLGGRDTEAFF.

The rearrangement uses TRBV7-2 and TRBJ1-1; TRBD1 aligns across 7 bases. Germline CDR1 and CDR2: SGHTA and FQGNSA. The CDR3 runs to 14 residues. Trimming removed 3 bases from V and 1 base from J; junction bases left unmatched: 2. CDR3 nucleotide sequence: TGTGCCAGCAGCTTCTACAGGGGGAACACTGAAGCTTTCTTT. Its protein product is CASSFYRGNTEAFF.

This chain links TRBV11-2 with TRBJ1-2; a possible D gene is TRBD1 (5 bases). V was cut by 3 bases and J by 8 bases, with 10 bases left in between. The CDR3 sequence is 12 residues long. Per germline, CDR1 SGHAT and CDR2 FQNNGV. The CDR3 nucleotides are TGTGCCAGCAGCTTTTCCGGGGGGGGCTACACCTTC. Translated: CASSFSGGGYTF.

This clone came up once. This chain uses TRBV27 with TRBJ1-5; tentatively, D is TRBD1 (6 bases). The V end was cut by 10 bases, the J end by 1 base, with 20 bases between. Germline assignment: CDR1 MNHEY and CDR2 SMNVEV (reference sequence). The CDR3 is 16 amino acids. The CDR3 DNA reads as TGTGCCACTCGCCCAACTTTCAGGGGAAGCAATCAGCCCCAGCATTTT. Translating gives CATRPTFRGSNQPQHF.

CDR3 sequence: CSVEDGGGAFEQYF. In DNA, the CDR3 is TGCAGCGTTGAAGATGGCGGGGGGGCCTTCGAGCAGTACTTC. The chain recombines TRBV29-1 with TRBJ2-7, with 9 positions matching TRBD2. After removal of 0 bases from V and 6 bases from J, the junction contained 6 bases not matched to a gene. The CDR3 runs to 14 residues. Germline assignment: CDR1 SQVTM and CDR2 ANQGSEA.

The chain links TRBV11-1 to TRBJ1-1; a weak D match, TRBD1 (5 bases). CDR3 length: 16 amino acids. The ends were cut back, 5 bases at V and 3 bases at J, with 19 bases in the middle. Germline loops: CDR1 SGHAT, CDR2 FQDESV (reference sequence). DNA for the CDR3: TGTGCCAGCAGCCCGGGTGGGGGACTCGGGGACACTGAAGCTTTCTTT. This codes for CASSPGGGLGDTEAFF.

In DNA, the CDR3 is TGTGCCGGGATTTACGGTAGCGGACTCACAGATACGCAGTATTTT. Translating gives CAGIYGSGLTDTQYF. The chain combines TRBV30 with TRBJ2-3, with D perhaps matching TRBD2 (6 bases). Deletions cut 8 bases from V and 2 bases from J, with 20 bases between. CDR3 length: 15 amino acids. CDR1 and CDR2 from the germline V gene are GTSNPN and SVGIG (reference sequence).

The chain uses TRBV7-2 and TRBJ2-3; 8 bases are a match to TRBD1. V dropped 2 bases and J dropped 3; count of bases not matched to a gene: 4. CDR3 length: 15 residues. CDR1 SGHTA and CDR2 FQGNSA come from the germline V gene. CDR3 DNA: TGTGCCAGCAGCTTATCAGGGGGCGCAACAGATACGCAGTATTTT. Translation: CASSLSGGATDTQYF.

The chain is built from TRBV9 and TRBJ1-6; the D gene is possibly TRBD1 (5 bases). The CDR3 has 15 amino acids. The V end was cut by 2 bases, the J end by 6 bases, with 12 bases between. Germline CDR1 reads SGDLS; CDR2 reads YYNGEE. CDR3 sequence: CASSVRSQGNSPLHF. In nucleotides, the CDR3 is TGTGCCAGCAGCGTCAGGAGTCAGGGTAATTCACCCCTCCACTTT.

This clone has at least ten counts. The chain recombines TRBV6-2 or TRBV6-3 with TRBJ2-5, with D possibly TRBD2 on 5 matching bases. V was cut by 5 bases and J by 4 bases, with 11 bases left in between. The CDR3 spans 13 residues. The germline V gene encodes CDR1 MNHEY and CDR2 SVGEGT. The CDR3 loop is CASSPVARETQYF. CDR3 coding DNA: TGTGCCAGCAGTCCCGTAGCGCGAGAGACCCAGTACTTC.

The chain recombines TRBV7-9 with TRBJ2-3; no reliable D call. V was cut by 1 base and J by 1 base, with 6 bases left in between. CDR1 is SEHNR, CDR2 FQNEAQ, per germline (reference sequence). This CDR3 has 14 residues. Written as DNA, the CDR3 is TGTGCCAGCAGCTTAGACAGAGGCACAGATACGCAGTATTTT. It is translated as CASSLDRGTDTQYF.

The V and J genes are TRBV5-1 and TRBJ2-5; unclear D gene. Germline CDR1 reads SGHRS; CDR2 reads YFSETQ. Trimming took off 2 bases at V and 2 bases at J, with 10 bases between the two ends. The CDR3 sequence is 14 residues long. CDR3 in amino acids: CASSFSGEQETQYF. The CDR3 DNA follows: TGCGCCAGCAGCTTCTCGGGTGAGCAAGAGACCCAGTACTTC.

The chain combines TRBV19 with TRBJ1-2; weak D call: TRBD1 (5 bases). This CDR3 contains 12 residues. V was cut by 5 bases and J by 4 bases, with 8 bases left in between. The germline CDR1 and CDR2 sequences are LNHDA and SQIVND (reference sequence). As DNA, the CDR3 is TGTGCCAGTAGTCCAGGGATCTATGGCTACACCTTC. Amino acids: CASSPGIYGYTF. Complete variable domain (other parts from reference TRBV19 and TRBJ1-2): DGGITQSPKYLFRKEGQNVTLSCEQNLNHDAMYWYRQDPGQGLRLIYYSQIVNDFQKGDIAEGYSVSREKKESFPLTVTSAQKNPTAFYLCASSPGIYGYTFGSGTRLTVV.

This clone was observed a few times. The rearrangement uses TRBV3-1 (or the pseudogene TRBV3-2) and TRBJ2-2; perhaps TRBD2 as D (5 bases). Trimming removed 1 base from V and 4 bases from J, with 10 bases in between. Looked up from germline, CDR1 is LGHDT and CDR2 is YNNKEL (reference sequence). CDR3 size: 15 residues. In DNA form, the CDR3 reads TGTGCCAGCAGCCAAGGGCTAGCTGGCACCGGGGAGCTGTTTTTT. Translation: CASSQGLAGTGELFF.

CDR3 residues: CASSLEATGGVWFF. For the CDR3, the DNA is TGTGCCAGCAGCTTAGAGGCGACGGGGGGGGTCTGGTTCTTC. The V call is TRBV7-8, the J call TRBJ2-1; 8 bases agree with TRBD2. CDR1 is SGHVS and CDR2 is FQNEAQ in the germline V gene. This CDR3 comprises 14 residues. The trim removed 1 base at V and 15 bases at J, leaving 11 bases unmatched.

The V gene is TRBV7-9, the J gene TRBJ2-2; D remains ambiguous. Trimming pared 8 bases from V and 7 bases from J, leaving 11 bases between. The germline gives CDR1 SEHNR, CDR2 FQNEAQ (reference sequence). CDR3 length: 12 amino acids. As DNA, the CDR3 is TGTGCCAGCTCCTGGCTAGGCGGGGAGCTGTTTTTT. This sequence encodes CASSWLGGELFF.

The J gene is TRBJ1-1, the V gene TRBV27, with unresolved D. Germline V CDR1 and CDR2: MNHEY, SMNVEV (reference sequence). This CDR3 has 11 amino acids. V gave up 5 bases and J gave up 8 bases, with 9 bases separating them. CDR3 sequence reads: CASSPGSEAFF. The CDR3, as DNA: TGTGCCAGCAGTCCGGGGTCCGAAGCTTTCTTT.

CDR3 nucleotides: TGTGCCAGCAGCTTAGGGACAGCCGGAAACACCATATATTTT. It specifies CASSLGTAGNTIYF. This sequence joins TRBV7-9 and TRBJ1-3, with D possibly being TRBD1 (6 bases). V lost 1 base and J 4 bases, leaving 8 bases between the germline ends. From germline, CDR1 is SEHNR and CDR2 FQNEAQ (reference sequence). The length of the CDR3 is 14 residues.

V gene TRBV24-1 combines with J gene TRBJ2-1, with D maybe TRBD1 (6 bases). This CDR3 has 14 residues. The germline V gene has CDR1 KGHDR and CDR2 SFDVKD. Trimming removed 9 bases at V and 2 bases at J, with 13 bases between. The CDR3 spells CATGGSVPYNEQFF. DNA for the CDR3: TGTGCCACCGGGGGCTCTGTACCCTACAATGAGCAGTTCTTC.

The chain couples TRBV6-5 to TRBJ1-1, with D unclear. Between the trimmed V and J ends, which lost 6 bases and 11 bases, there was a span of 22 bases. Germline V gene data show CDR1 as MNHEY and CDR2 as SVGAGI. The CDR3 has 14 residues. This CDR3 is CASSQPGESRPAFF. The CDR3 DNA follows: TGTGCCAGCAGCCAACCCGGTGAATCCAGGCCTGCTTTCTTT.

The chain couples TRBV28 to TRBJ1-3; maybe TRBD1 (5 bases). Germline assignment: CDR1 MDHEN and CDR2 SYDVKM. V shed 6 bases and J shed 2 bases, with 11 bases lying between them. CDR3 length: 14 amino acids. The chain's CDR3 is CASSQGGPGNTIYF. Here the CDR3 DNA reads TGTGCCAGCAGCCAGGGCGGCCCTGGAAACACCATATATTTT.

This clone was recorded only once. CDR3 sequence: CASSSIGQGGQPQHF. In nucleotides, the CDR3 is TGTGCCAGCAGCTCAATCGGGCAGGGTGGGCAGCCCCAGCATTTT. This chain links TRBV7-2 with TRBJ1-5, with D possibly TRBD1 on 5 matching bases. CDR3 length: 15 residues. V was trimmed by 4 bases and J by 7 bases, leaving 17 bases between them. Germline V gives CDR1 SGHTA, CDR2 FQGNSA.

Here the CDR3 DNA reads TGTGCCTGGACCCCGGGAAGGGTGAACACTGAAGCTTTCTTT. Amino acid sequence: CAWTPGRVNTEAFF. The gene calls are TRBV30 and TRBJ1-1; unclear D gene. V gave up 4 bases and J gave up 0 bases, with 12 bases separating them. This CDR3 comprises 14 residues. Germline assignment: CDR1 GTSNPN and CDR2 SVGIG (reference sequence).

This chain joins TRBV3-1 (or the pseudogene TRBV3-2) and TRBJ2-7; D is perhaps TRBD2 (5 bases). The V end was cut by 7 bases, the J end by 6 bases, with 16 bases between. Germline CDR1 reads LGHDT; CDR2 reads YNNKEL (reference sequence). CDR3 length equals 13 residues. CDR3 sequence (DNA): TGTGCCAGCACCCCGGGGTCCGGAGGCGAGCAGTACTTC. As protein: CASTPGSGGEQYF.

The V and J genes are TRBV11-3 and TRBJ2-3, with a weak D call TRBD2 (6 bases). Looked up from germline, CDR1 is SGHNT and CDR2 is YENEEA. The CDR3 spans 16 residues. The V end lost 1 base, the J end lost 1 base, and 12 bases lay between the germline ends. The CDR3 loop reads CASSLGGEGRTDTQYF. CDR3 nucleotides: TGTGCCAGCAGCTTAGGGGGGGAAGGACGCACAGATACGCAGTATTTT.

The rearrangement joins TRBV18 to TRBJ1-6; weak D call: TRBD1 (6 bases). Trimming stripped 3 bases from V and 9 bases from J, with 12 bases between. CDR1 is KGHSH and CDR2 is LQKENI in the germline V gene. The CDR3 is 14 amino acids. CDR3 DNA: TGTGCCAGCTCACCCGACAGGAGCGGTTCACCCCTCCACTTT. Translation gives CASSPDRSGSPLHF.

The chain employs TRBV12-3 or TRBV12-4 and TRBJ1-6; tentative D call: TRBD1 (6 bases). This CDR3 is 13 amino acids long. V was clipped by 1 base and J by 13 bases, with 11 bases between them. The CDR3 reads CASSLDTGTPLHF. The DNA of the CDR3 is TGTGCCAGCAGTTTAGACACAGGGACCCCCCTCCACTTT.

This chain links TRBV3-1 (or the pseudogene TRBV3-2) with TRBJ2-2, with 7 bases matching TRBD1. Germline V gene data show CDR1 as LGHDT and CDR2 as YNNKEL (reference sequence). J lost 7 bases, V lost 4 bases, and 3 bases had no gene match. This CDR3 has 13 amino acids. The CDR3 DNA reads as TGTGCCAGCAGCCGCCAGGGGGTCGGGGAGCTGTTTTTT. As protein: CASSRQGVGELFF.

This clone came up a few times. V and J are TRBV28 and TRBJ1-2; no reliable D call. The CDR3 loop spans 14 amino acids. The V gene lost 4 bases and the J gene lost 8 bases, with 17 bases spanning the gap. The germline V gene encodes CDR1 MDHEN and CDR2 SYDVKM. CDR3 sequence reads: CASSSRHLGAGYTF. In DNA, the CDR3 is TGTGCCAGCAGTTCCCGGCATTTGGGCGCGGGCTACACCTTC.

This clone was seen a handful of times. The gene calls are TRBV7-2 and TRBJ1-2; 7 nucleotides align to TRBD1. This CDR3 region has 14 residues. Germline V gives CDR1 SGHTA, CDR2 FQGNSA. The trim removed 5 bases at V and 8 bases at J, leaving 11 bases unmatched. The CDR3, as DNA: TGTGCCAGCAGCCCGACAGGGAAGGTCTTAGGCTACACCTTC. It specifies CASSPTGKVLGYTF.

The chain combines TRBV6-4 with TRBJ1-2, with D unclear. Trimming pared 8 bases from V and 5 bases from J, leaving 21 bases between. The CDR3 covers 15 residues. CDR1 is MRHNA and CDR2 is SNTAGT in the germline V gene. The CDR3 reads CASFGPTTDTYGYTF. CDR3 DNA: TGTGCCAGCTTTGGCCCCACAACAGACACTTATGGCTACACCTTC.